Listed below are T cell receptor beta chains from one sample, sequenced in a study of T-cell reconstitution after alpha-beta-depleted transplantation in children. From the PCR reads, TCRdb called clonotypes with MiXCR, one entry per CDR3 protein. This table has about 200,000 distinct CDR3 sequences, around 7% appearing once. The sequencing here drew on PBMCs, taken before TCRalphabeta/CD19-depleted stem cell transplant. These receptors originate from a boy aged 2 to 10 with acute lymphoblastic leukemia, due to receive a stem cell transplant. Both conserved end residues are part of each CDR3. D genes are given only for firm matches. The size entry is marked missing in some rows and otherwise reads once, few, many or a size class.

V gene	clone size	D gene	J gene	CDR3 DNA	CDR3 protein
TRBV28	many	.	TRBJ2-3	TGTGCCAGCAGCGAAAGGGCAGTTTACTCCGATACGCAGTATTTT	CASSERAVYSDTQYF
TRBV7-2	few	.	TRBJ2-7	TGTGCCAGCAGCTCAGGCCCAGGGGAAGAGCAGTACTTC	CASSSGPGEEQYF
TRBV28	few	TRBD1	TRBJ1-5	TGTGCCAGCAGACCCAGGGACAGGCGGTATCAGCCCCAGCATTTT	CASRPRDRRYQPQHF
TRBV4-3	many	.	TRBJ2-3	TGCGCCAGCAGCCAAGATGGTCCTGTTCAAGATACGCAGTATTTT	CASSQDGPVQDTQYF
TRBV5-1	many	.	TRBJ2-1	TGCGCCAGCTATAGTGTGGGGAACAATGAGCAGTTCTTC	CASYSVGNNEQFF
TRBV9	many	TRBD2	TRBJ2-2	TGTGCCAGCAGCGCCCGTGCCACTAGCGGACCCTGGGGGGAGCTGTTTTTT	CASSARATSGPWGELFF
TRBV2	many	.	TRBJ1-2	TGTGCCAGCAGTGAACCTGGCTACACCTTC	CASSEPGYTF
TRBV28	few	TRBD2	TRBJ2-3	TGTGCCAGCCGGGGACTAGCGGGGCAAGATACGCAGTATTTT	CASRGLAGQDTQYF
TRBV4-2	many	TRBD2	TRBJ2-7	TGTGCCAGCAGCCCACAGGCGGGACTAGCAGACAACGAGCAGTACTTC	CASSPQAGLADNEQYF
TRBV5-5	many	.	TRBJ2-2	TGTGCCAGCAGCTTGTCTCTAGCTGGCGGGGAGCTGTTTTTT	CASSLSLAGGELFF
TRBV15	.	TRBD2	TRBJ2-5	TGTGCCACCAGCAGGCCTAGCGGCGGAGAAGAGACCCAGTACTTC	CATSRPSGGEETQYF
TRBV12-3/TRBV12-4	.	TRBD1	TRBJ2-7	TGTGCCATCAGTTTTACCGAAGGGTTTAGACAGGGGAAGCACGAGCAGTACTTC	CAISFTEGFRQGKHEQYF
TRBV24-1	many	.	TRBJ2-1	TGTGCCACCAGTGATCGCACTAGGGTTGGTTACAATGAGCAGTTCTTC	CATSDRTRVGYNEQFF
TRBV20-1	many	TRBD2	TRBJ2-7	TGCAGTGCCCCGCGGACTAGCGGGATCAACGAGCAGTACTTC	CSAPRTSGINEQYF
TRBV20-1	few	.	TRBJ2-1	TGCAGTGCTAGAGAAAAATACAATGAGCAGTTCTTC	CSAREKYNEQFF
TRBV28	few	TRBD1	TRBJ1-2	TGTGCCAGCAGTTCCTCCACAGGGGCCATCTATGGCTACACCTTC	CASSSSTGAIYGYTF
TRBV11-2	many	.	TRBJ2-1	TGTGCCAGCAGCTTCGCTCCAGAGCAGTTCTTC	CASSFAPEQFF
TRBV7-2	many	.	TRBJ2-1	TGTGCCAGCAGCTCATGGGTTCTAGGTCTTGAGCAGTTCTTC	CASSSWVLGLEQFF
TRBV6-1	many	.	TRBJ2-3	TGTGCCAGCAGGAGCGAAGGGGTATTGGATACGCAGTATTTT	CASRSEGVLDTQYF
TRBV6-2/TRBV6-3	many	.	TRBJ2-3	TGTGCCAGCATCACTTTCCAGGGGAAGAGAACTAGCACAGATACGCAGTATTTT	CASITFQGKRTSTDTQYF
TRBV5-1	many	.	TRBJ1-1	TGCGCCAGCAGCTCATACACAGGGAGAACTGAAGCTTTCTTT	CASSSYTGRTEAFF
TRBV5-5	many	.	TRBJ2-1	TGTGCCAGCACCTACTGGCCGAGCAATGAGCAGTTCTTC	CASTYWPSNEQFF
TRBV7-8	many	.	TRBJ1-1	TGTGCCAGCAGCTTTGGGCAGGGGACTGAAGCTTTCTTT	CASSFGQGTEAFF
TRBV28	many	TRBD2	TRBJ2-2	TGTGCCAGCCTCTCTGAGGGACTAGCTACACGGCGGGAGCTGTTTTTT	CASLSEGLATRRELFF
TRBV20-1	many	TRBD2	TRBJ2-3	TGCAGTAGAAAAGCGGGGGGTAGCACAGATACGCAGTATTTT	CSRKAGGSTDTQYF
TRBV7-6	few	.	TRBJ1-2	TGTGCCAGCAGCTTAGCGCGGGAGGGACACTATGGCTACACCTTC	CASSLAREGHYGYTF
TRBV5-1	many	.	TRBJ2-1	TGCGCCAGCAGCTTCGGTGGGAGCCCTGGGAATGAGCAGTTCTTC	CASSFGGSPGNEQFF
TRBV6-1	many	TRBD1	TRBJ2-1	TGTGCCAGCAGCACTACGGGACAGGGGTCCAATGAGCAGTTCTTC	CASSTTGQGSNEQFF
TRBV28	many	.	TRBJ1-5	TGTGCCAGCAGTGCAGGGAATCAGCCCCAGCATTTT	CASSAGNQPQHF
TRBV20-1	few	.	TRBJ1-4	TGCAGTGCTAGAGATGTAATTACAACTAATGAAAAACTGTTTTTT	CSARDVITTNEKLFF
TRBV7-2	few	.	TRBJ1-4	TGTGCCAGCAGCTCCTCGAAAAAAAAACTGTTTTTT	CASSSSKKKLFF
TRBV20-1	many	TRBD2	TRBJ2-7	TGCAGTGCCAAACTAGCGGGGGATCTAAGCTCCTACGAGCAGTACTTC	CSAKLAGDLSSYEQYF
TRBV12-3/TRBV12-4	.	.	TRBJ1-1	TGTGCCAGCAGCACGTCCCTTGGGGGGGCCCCTGAAGCTTTCTTT	CASSTSLGGAPEAFF
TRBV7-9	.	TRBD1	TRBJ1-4	TGTGCCAGCAGGCGACAGGGGGCAGGAGCTAATGAAAAACTGTTTTTT	CASRRQGAGANEKLFF
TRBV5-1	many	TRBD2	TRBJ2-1	TGCGCCAGCAGCTTACCACCTCGGACTAGCGGTAGCTCCTACAATGAGCAGTTCTTC	CASSLPPRTSGSSYNEQFF
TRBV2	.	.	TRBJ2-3	TGTGCCAGCAGTAGCGGTAGGGAGCTGTCAGATACGCAGTATTTT	CASSSGRELSDTQYF
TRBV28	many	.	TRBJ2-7	TGTGCCAGCGTCACCCAGACAGTCCCCTACGAGCAGTACTTC	CASVTQTVPYEQYF
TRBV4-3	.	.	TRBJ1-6	TGCGCCAGCAGCCAACCTGACGGATCACCCCTCCACTTT	CASSQPDGSPLHF
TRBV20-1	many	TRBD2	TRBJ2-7	TGCAGTGCTATCATAGCGGGGGGTCCCTACGAGCAGTACTTC	CSAIIAGGPYEQYF
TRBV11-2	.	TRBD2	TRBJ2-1	TGTGCCAGCAGCTTAGGGACTAGCGGACCCAATGAGCAGTTCTTC	CASSLGTSGPNEQFF